What follows are 11 T cell receptor beta chains derived from one specimen sequenced in a study of blood T cell repertoires in COVID-19. Using immunoSEQ multiplex PCR, the repertoire was profiled, and TCRdb retains in-frame clones only, with some absent. This sample yields some 200,000 clones, of which about 80% are seen a single time; 1.3% belongs to the top ten. Sequenced material: PBMCs or T cells enriched from blood (not recorded which). Receptors were obtained from a woman between 35 and 50 years old with acute COVID-19.

The chain links TRBV28 to TRBJ1-2; no clear D gene. Trimming pared 2 bases from V and 8 bases from J, leaving 12 bases between. The germline V gene encodes CDR1 MDHEN and CDR2 SYDVKM. There are 13 residues in the CDR3. For the CDR3, the DNA is TGTGCCAGCAGTTTACTTGGCCGAGCGGGCTACACCTTC. Protein: CASSLLGRAGYTF.

This chain connects TRBV27 to TRBJ1-2; 10 positions agree with TRBD1. Losses at the gene ends were 6 bases for V and 6 bases for J; bases not matched to a gene: 7. The CDR3 extends over 14 amino acids. CDR1 and CDR2 from the germline V gene are MNHEY and SMNVEV (reference sequence). CDR3 coding DNA: TGTGCCAGCAGAAAGACAGGGGGCTCGAATGGCTACACCTTC. The encoded protein is CASRKTGGSNGYTF.

The CDR3 reads CASSTVLGEQYF. In DNA, the CDR3 is TGTGCCAGCAGTACAGTCCTTGGCGAGCAGTACTTC. The rearrangement uses TRBV6-6 and TRBJ2-7; D not resolved. The V gene's germline CDR1 is MNHNY and CDR2 SVGAGI (reference sequence). This CDR3 spans 12 amino acids. V lost 5 bases and J lost 6, with 11 bases in between.

This clone showed up just a few times. J is TRBJ1-1 and V is TRBV3-1 (or the pseudogene TRBV3-2), with 9 bases aligning to TRBD1. Germline CDR1 is LGHDT and CDR2 is YNNKEL (reference sequence). V lost 4 bases to trimming and J lost 10 bases; unmatched junction nucleotides: 7. The CDR3 contains 13 residues. The CDR3 spells CASSLHRGQGAFF. In nucleotides, the CDR3 is TGTGCCAGCAGCCTCCACAGGGGGCAAGGAGCTTTCTTT.

The chain recombines TRBV19 with TRBJ1-5, with a tentative D call TRBD1 (5 bases). The CDR3 sequence is 14 residues long. Germline V lookup: CDR1 LNHDA, CDR2 SQIVND (reference sequence). The V end lost 5 bases, the J end lost 1 base, and 9 bases lay between the germline ends. This CDR3 is CASSWGVSNQPQHF. Written as DNA, the CDR3 is TGTGCCAGTAGTTGGGGGGTGAGCAATCAGCCCCAGCATTTT.

A single count supports this clone. The gene calls are TRBV5-1 and TRBJ2-2; D remains unclear. V gave up 2 bases and J gave up 0 bases, with 8 bases separating them. From germline, CDR1 is SGHRS and CDR2 YFSETQ. This CDR3 is 15 amino acids long. CDR3 sequence reads: CASSFQRTNTGELFF. CDR3 bases: TGCGCCAGCAGCTTCCAGCGCACGAACACCGGGGAGCTGTTTTTT.

The chain carries TRBV7-2 and TRBJ2-1, with D possibly TRBD1 on 5 matching bases. The V gene lost 1 base and the J gene lost 3 bases, with 10 bases spanning the gap. The germline V gene has CDR1 SGHTA and CDR2 FQGNSA. This CDR3 is built from 15 residues. CDR3 protein: CASSLGGTDYNEQFF. CDR3 nucleotides: TGTGCCAGCAGCTTAGGGGGCACTGACTACAATGAGCAGTTCTTC.

This chain uses TRBV28 with TRBJ1-5; TRBD1 matches 12 bases. Unmatched junction bases numbered 9, after V lost 8 bases and J lost 1 base. From germline, CDR1 is MDHEN and CDR2 SYDVKM. CDR3 size: 17 residues. The CDR3 DNA sequence: TGTGCCAGCGCAGTTGCCGGGACAGGGGGCAGCAATCAGCCCCAGCATTTT. Its protein is CASAVAGTGGSNQPQHF.

The chain uses TRBV6-5 and TRBJ2-7; possible D gene TRBD2, 5 bases. Deletions cut 0 bases from V and 1 base from J, with 13 bases between. The CDR3 is 16 amino acids. The germline CDR1 and CDR2 sequences are MNHEY and SVGAGI. CDR3: CASSYSPWEPSYEQYF. As DNA, the CDR3 is TGTGCCAGCAGTTACTCTCCATGGGAGCCGTCCTACGAGCAGTACTTC.

The chain joins TRBV5-1 to TRBJ2-7; no firm D call. Germline V gives CDR1 SGHRS, CDR2 YFSETQ. CDR3 length equals 14 residues. The V and J ends lost 0 bases and 3 bases respectively, with 10 bases between them. CDR3 in DNA: TGCGCCAGCAGCTTGGATTACAAAAACTACGAGCAGTACTTC. It yields the protein CASSLDYKNYEQYF.

The chain couples TRBV5-1 to TRBJ2-7, with 10 bases identical to TRBD1. The ends lost 3 bases at V and 4 bases at J; junction bases unmatched: 4. Germline CDR1 is SGHRS and CDR2 is YFSETQ. The CDR3 consists of 14 residues. The CDR3 here is CASSSTGGMYEQYF. DNA for the CDR3: TGCGCCAGCAGCTCGACAGGGGGCATGTACGAGCAGTACTTC.